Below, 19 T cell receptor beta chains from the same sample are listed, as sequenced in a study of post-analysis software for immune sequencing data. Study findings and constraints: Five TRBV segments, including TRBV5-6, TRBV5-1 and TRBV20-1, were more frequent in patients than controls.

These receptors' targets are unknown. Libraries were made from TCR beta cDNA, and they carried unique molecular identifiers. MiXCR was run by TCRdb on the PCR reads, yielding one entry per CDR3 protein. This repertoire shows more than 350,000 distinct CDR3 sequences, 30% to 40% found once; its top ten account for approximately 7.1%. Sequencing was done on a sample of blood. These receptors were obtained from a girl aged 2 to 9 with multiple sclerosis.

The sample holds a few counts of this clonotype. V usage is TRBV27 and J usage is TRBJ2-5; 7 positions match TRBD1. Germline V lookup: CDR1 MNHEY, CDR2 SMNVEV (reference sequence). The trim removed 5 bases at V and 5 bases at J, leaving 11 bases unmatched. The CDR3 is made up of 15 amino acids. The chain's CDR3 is CASSPGTETWETQYF. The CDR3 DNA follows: TGTGCCAGCAGTCCCGGGACAGAAACATGGGAGACCCAGTACTTC.

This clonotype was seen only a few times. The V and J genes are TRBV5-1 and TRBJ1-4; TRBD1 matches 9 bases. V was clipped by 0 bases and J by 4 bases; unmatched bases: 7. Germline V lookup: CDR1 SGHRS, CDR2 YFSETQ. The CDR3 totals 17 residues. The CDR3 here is CASSLGDRGSLNEKLFF. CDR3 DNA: TGCGCCAGCAGCTTGGGCGACAGGGGGAGCCTTAATGAAAAACTGTTTTTT.

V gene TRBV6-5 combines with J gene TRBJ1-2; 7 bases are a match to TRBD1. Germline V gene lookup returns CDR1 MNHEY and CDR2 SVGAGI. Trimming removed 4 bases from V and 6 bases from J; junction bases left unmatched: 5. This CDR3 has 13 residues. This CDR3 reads CASSFPGGDGYTF. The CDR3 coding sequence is TGTGCCAGCAGTTTCCCAGGGGGAGATGGCTACACCTTC.

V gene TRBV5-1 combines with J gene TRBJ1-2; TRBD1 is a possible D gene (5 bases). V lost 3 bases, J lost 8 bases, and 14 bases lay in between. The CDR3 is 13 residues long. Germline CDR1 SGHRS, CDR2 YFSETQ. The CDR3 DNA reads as TGCGCCAGCAGCTCCCCCACGGGGGGGGGCTACACCTTC. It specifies CASSSPTGGGYTF. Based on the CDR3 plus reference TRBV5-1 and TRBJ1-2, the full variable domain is KAGVTQTPRYLIKTRGQQVTLSCSPISGHRSVSWYQQTPGQGLQFLFEYFSETQRNKGNFPGRFSGRQFSNSRSEMNVSTLELGDSALYLCASSSPTGGGYTFGSGTRLTVV.

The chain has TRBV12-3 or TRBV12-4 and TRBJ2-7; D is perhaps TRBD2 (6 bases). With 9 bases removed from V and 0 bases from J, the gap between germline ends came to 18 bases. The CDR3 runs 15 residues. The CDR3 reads CASSPWGVNSYEQYF. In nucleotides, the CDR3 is TGTGCCAGTTCCCCCTGGGGGGTAAACTCCTACGAGCAGTACTTC.

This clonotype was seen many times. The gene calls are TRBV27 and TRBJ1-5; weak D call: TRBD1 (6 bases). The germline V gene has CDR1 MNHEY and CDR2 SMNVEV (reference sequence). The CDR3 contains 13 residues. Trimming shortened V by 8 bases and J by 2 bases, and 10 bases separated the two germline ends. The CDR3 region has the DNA TGTGCCAGCGGCTCAGGGGGCAATCAGCCCCAGCATTTT. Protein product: CASGSGGNQPQHF.

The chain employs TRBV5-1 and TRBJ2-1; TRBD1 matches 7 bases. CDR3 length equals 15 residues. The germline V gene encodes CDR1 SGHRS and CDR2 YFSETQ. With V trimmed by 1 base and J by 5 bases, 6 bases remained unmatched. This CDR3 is CASSLRGQGDNEQFF. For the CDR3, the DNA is TGCGCCAGCAGCTTGAGGGGGCAGGGAGACAATGAGCAGTTCTTC.

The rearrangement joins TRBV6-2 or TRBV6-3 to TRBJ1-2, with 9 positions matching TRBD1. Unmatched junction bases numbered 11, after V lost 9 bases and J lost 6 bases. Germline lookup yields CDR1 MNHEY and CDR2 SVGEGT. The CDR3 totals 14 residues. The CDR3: CASTTGGRRNGYTF. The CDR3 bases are TGTGCCAGTACTACAGGGGGCAGGAGAAATGGCTACACCTTC.

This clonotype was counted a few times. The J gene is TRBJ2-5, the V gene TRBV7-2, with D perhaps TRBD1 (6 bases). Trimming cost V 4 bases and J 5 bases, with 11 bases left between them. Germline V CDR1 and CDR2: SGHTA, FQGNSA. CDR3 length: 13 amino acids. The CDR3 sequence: CASSSGESETQYF. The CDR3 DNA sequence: TGTGCCAGCAGCTCAGGGGAAAGTGAGACCCAGTACTTC.

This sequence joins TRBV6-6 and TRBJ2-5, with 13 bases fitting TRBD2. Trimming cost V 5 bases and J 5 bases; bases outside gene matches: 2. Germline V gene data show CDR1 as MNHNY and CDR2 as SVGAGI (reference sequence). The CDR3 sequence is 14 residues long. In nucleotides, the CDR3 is TGTGCCAGCAGTGAGACTAGCGGGGGGGAGACCCAGTACTTC. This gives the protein CASSETSGGETQYF.

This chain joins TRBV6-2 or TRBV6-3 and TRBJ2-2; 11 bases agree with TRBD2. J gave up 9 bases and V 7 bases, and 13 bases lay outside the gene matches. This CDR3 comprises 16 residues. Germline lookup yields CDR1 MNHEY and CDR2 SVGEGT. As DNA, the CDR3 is TGTGCCAGCACTACACTAGCGGGAGCTGGTACCAGGGAGCTGTTTTTT. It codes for CASTTLAGAGTRELFF.

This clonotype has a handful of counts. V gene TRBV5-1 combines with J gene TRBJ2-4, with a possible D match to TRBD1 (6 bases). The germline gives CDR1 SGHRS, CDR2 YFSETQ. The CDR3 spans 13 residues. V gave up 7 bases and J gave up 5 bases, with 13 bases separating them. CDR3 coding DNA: TGCGCCAGCGGAAGGGACACCGAAAACATTCAGTACTTC. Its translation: CASGRDTENIQYF.

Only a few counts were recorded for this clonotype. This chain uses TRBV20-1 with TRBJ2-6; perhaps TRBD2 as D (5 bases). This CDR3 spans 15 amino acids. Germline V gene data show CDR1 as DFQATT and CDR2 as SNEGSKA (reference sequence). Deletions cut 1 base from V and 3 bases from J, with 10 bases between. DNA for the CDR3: TGCAGTGCTAGAGGAGGGTTTGATGGGGCCAACGTCCTGACTTTC. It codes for CSARGGFDGANVLTF.

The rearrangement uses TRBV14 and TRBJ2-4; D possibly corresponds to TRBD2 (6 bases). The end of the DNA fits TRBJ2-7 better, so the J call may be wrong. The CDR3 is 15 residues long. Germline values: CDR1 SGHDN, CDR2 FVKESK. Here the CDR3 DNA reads TGTGCCAGCAGCCAAGAACGCTGGAGGGGTTACGAGCAGTACTTC. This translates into CASSQERWRGYEQYF.

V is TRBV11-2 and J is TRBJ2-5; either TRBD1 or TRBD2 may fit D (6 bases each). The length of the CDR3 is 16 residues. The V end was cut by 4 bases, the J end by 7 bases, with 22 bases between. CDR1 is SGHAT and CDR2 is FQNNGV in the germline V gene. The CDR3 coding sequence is TGTGCCAGCAGCTCTCACTTGGCCGGGGGCTCGGTGACCCAGTACTTC. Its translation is CASSSHLAGGSVTQYF.

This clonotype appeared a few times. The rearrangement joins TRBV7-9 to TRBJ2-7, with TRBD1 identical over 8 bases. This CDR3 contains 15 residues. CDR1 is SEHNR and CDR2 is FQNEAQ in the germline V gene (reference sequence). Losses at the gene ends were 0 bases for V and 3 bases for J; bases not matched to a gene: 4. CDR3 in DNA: TGTGCCAGCAGCTTAGCGGACAGGGAGAGCTACGAGCAGTACTTC. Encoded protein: CASSLADRESYEQYF.

Written as DNA, the CDR3 is TGCAGCGTTGAGGTGGCAGATACGCAGTATTTT. It translates to CSVEVADTQYF. The rearrangement joins TRBV29-1 to TRBJ2-3; no clear D. V lost 3 bases and J 4 bases, leaving 5 bases between the germline ends. The CDR3 contains 11 residues. CDR1 is SQVTM and CDR2 is ANQGSEA in the germline V gene.

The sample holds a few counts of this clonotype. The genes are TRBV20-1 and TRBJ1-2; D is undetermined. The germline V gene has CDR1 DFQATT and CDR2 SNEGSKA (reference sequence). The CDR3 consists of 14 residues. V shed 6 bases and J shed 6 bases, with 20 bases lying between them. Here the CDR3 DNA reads TGCAGTGCGTCCTCTTTGGTAGGGAATGATGGCTACACCTTC. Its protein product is CSASSLVGNDGYTF.

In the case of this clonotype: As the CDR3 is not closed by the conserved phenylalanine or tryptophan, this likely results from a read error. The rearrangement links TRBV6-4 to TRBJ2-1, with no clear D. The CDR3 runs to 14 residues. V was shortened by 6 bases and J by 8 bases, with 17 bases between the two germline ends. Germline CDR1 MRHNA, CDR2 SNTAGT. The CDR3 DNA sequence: TGTGCCAGCAGCCACGAGAGTGCCGGCTATGAGCAGTTCTTA. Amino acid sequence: CASSHESAGYEQFL.